The TCR beta chain described here comes from a study of Graves' ophthalmopathy and Graves' hyperthyroidism. The V and J ends lost 1 base and 5 bases respectively, with 14 bases between them. The CDR3 length is 15 residues. Germline loops: CDR1 MGHDK, CDR2 SYGVNS. Points from the study as a whole: Blood repertoires reportedly contained most expanded thyroid clonotypes above 0.001 frequency. Built on 13 signatures, a model told ophthalmopathy apart from stable hyperthyroidism with about 91% sensitivity and approximately 81% specificity.

Transcripts of RNA were the source for amplifying TCR beta CDR3 regions. The first-round RT-PCR employed HTBI primers together with the Qiagen OneStep RT-PCR kit. A multiplex PCR was then performed as the second round. TCRdb re-derived calls from the multiplex PCR reads in MiXCR, one entry per CDR3 protein. This table has approximately 1.2 million distinct CDR3 sequences, 35% to 45% appearing once. This clonotype was counted many times. Its antigen is not known. This TCR derives from an adult man with Graves' hyperthyroidism. This rearrangement joins TRBV25-1 to TRBJ2-5, with D possibly called TRBD1 or TRBD2 (6 bases each). Sequencing was done on a sample of peripheral blood or thyroid tissue (not recorded which). The CDR3 DNA reads TGTGCCAGCAGTGAATTTGGGGGGCGCGGGGAGACCCAGTACTTC. Protein product: CASSEFGGRGETQYF.